The TCR beta chain described here comes from a study of T cell responses to AZD1222 COVID-19 vaccine. General study findings and limits: Vaccination with two AZD1222 doses was followed by a rise in Spike-specific TCR breadth and depth. The number of AZD1222 recipients seropositive at baseline was only five to seven. Repertoires in all cases were sampled only once the peak T cell response had passed.

V lost 6 bases to trimming and J lost 9 bases, with 21 bases between them. Germline CDR1 is MNHEY and CDR2 is SVGAGI. CDR3 length equals 15 residues. On this clone: Its antigen is unidentified.

Sequencing used immunoSEQ multiplex PCR; TCRdb keeps in-frame clones, though not all of them. The sample records 15,000 to 20,000 clones, about nine tenths being singletons. Recipients boosted at about 4 weeks or about 12 weeks are pooled. This chain joins TRBV6-5 and TRBJ2-4; tentative D call: TRBD2 (5 bases). The clonotype comes from an adult who received the AZD1222 COVID-19 vaccine. The material was peripheral blood, obtained 28 days after the second AZD1222 dose. CDR3 sequence reads: CASREPGGPRGIQYF. The CDR3 DNA is TGTGCCAGCAGGGAGCCAGGTGGCCCCCGGGGCATTCAGTACTTC.